The rows below give T cell receptor beta chains drawn from one sample of a study of blood T cell repertoires in COVID-19. The assay was immunoSEQ multiplex PCR, and TCRdb's table has in-frame clones only and misses some. Of around 150,000 clones in the sample, almost 80% were seen once. The sequencing input was peripheral blood. The source is a man in his 60s who had recovered from COVID-19. CDR3s include the opening cysteine and the closing phenylalanine or tryptophan. The order of the fields is D gene, CDR3 length, V gene, clone size, J gene, CDR3 DNA, CDR3 protein. D genes are given only for firm matches. Only part of the rows carry a size: once, few, many, or a class if the clone is expanded.

.	12	TRBV27	.	TRBJ2-1	TGTGCCAGCAGTCAACAGGGTCGAGAGCAGTTCTTC	CASSQQGREQFF
TRBD1	12	TRBV27	once	TRBJ1-4	TGTGCCAGCAGTCCGACAGGGGGAAAACTGTTTTTT	CASSPTGGKLFF
TRBD1	17	TRBV28	few	TRBJ1-5	TGTGCCAGCAGCCCGACAGGGCTAGGACTTAGCAATCAGCCCCAGCATTTT	CASSPTGLGLSNQPQHF
.	16	TRBV4-3	.	TRBJ1-5	TGCGCCAGCAGCCAAGAATCGGGTCGGAGCAATCAGCCCCAGCATTTT	CASSQESGRSNQPQHF
.	14	TRBV27	.	TRBJ2-5	TGTGCCAGCAGTTTGGAGACCTCCGGGGGGCCCCAGTACTTC	CASSLETSGGPQYF
.	13	TRBV7-2	.	TRBJ2-7	TGTGCCAGCACCCCCATCAAGCACGGCGAGCAGTACTTC	CASTPIKHGEQYF
.	18	TRBV7-2	.	TRBJ1-4	TGTGCCAGCAGCTCCATACCTAACAGTCCTGCAACTAATGAAAAACTGTTTTTT	CASSSIPNSPATNEKLFF
.	14	TRBV6-6	.	TRBJ2-5	TGTGCCAGCAGCCGATATACGGGTGAAGAGACCCAGTACTTC	CASSRYTGEETQYF
.	13	TRBV6-1	.	TRBJ2-7	TGTGCCAGCGCTAAACAGGAATCCTACGAGCAGTACTTC	CASAKQESYEQYF
TRBD1	12	TRBV6-2/TRBV6-3	.	TRBJ2-7	TGTGCCAGCAGCGACAGGGGTTACGAGCAGTACTTC	CASSDRGYEQYF
.	11	TRBV6-2/TRBV6-3	few	TRBJ1-2	TGTGCCAGCAGTTCGGGAGGTGGCTACACCTTC	CASSSGGGYTF
.	12	TRBV6-6	.	TRBJ1-5	TGTGCCAGCTCAGGGGAAGGTCAGCCCCAGCATTTT	CASSGEGQPQHF
.	15	TRBV10-3	.	TRBJ1-2	TGTGCCATCAGTGAGGGGAGGGGCGAGCTCTATGGCTACACCTTC	CAISEGRGELYGYTF
.	12	TRBV28	.	TRBJ1-2	TGTGCCAGCATAGGGGGGGTCTATGGCTACACCTTC	CASIGGVYGYTF
TRBD1	16	TRBV5-5	few	TRBJ1-5	TGTGCCAGCAGCTGGGACAGCCGTTATAGCAATCAGCCCCAGCATTTT	CASSWDSRYSNQPQHF
TRBD2	17	TRBV5-1	.	TRBJ2-3	TGCGCCAGCAGCGCCGGGGGGACCCCCCTAGTCACAGATACGCAGTATTTT	CASSAGGTPLVTDTQYF
.	18	TRBV10-3	few	TRBJ2-1	TGTGCCATCAGTGACCCAACCCGGGGTAGTACTACCTACAATGAGCAGTTCTTC	CAISDPTRGSTTYNEQFF
TRBD1	12	TRBV12-3/TRBV12-4	once	TRBJ1-1	TGTGCCAGCAGTTGGAGAGGGACAGGAGCTTTCTTT	CASSWRGTGAFF
.	18	TRBV4-1	few	TRBJ1-6	TGCGCCAGCAGCCAGGGGGGGGCCAGGGGCTCCTTTGATTCACCCCTCCACTTT	CASSQGGARGSFDSPLHF
.	15	TRBV28	once	TRBJ1-5	TGTGCCAGCAGTTTCACGGGGGGCGGCAGTCAGCCCCAGCATTTT	CASSFTGGGSQPQHF
.	13	TRBV29-1	.	TRBJ1-3	TGCAGCGTCCCAGGGGACTCTGGAAACACCATATATTTT	CSVPGDSGNTIYF
TRBD2	19	TRBV7-2	.	TRBJ2-2	TGTGCCAGCAGCTCTTACCGCCCAGGCCTAGCGGGTCTCACCGGGGAGCTGTTTTTT	CASSSYRPGLAGLTGELFF
.	15	TRBV3-1/TRBV3-2	.	TRBJ1-5	TGTGCCAGCAGCCAAGGGGGGCGCGGCAATCAGCCCCAGCATTTT	CASSQGGRGNQPQHF
TRBD1	15	TRBV11-1	once	TRBJ1-1	TGTGCCAGCAGCTTAGGCGGGACAGGCGACACTGAAGCTTTCTTT	CASSLGGTGDTEAFF
TRBD2	15	TRBV19	few	TRBJ2-3	TGTGCCAGTAGTCCTAGCGGGAGTACGACAGATACGCAGTATTTT	CASSPSGSTTDTQYF
.	14	TRBV3-1/TRBV3-2	once	TRBJ2-5	TGTGCCAGCAGCCAGTCGGGGGGCCGAGAGACCCAGTACTTC	CASSQSGGRETQYF
TRBD1	14	TRBV5-1	.	TRBJ1-1	TGCGCCAGCAGCTTGAGACAGGGGAACACTGAAGCTTTCTTT	CASSLRQGNTEAFF
TRBD2	15	TRBV2	.	TRBJ2-2	TGTGCCAGCAGTTACCTAGCGGGAGCCACCGGGGAGCTGTTTTTT	CASSYLAGATGELFF
TRBD2	15	TRBV6-5	.	TRBJ2-2	TGTGCCAGCAGCCTTAGCGGGAGGTCGAACGGGGAGCTGTTTTTT	CASSLSGRSNGELFF
.	14	TRBV2	few	TRBJ1-1	TGTGCCAGCAGTGATCGCATTCATAGCACTGAAGCTTTCTTT	CASSDRIHSTEAFF
.	16	TRBV4-3	.	TRBJ1-3	TGCGCCAGCAGCCAAGAATCAGGAGGCTCTGGAAACACCATATATTTT	CASSQESGGSGNTIYF
.	13	TRBV6-4	.	TRBJ2-3	TGTGCCAGCAGTGACTCCTGGGAGGATACGCAGTATTTT	CASSDSWEDTQYF
TRBD1	13	TRBV10-2	many	TRBJ2-7	TGCGCCACATCCGGGACAGGAGGCTACGAGCAGTACTTC	CATSGTGGYEQYF
TRBD1	14	TRBV6-5	.	TRBJ2-7	TGTGCCACCCGCGGGACAGGGAGTTCCTACGAGCAGTACTTC	CATRGTGSSYEQYF
.	14	TRBV3-1/TRBV3-2	.	TRBJ1-3	TGTGCCAGCAGCCAATTGGGAGTTGGAAACACCATATATTTT	CASSQLGVGNTIYF
.	14	TRBV3-1/TRBV3-2	few	TRBJ1-2	TGTGCCAGCAGCCACTTAGGGGTAGGCGGCGGCTACACCTTC	CASSHLGVGGGYTF
.	12	TRBV7-2	.	TRBJ1-2	TGTGCCAGCAGCCCCCGCAGGATTGACACCACCTTC	CASSPRRIDTTF
.	16	TRBV7-9	.	TRBJ2-1	TGTGCCAGCAGCACCCCGACAGGAAAAGGGTACAATGAGCAGTTCTTC	CASSTPTGKGYNEQFF
.	17	TRBV5-4	.	TRBJ2-2	TGTGCCAGCAGCCCGGAAGCAGCGGTCATCTACGGCGGGGAGCTGTTTTTT	CASSPEAAVIYGGELFF
.	15	TRBV7-2	.	TRBJ1-3	TGTGCCAGCAGCGGTGGGGGGGGCTCAGGAAACACCATATATTTT	CASSGGGGSGNTIYF
TRBD2	20	TRBV6-2/TRBV6-3	.	TRBJ2-1	TGTGCCAGCAGTTATTTTGCTGGGACTAGCGGGACAAGCTCCTACAATGAGCAGTTCTTC	CASSYFAGTSGTSSYNEQFF
TRBD2	17	TRBV7-9	.	TRBJ2-5	TGTGCCAGCAGCTTAGAGCTAGCGGGGGGGACCCAAGAGACCCAGTACTTC	CASSLELAGGTQETQYF
.	14	TRBV5-5	.	TRBJ2-2	TGTGCCAGCAGCTTGGAACCTCTAGTCGGGGAGCTGTTTTTT	CASSLEPLVGELFF
.	17	TRBV9	.	TRBJ2-2	TGTGCCAGCAGCGTAGTAGATCGGCCACTCGAACACCGGGGAGCTGTTTTT	CASSVVDRPLEHRGAVF
TRBD1	14	TRBV7-8	.	TRBJ1-5	TGTGCCAGCAGCACGGACAGGGGGCTTTCGCCCCAGCATTTT	CASSTDRGLSPQHF
TRBD1	11	TRBV20-1	.	TRBJ1-2	TGTGCTCGGACAGGGGGGCATGGCTACACCTTC	CARTGGHGYTF
TRBD2	15	TRBV6-5	.	TRBJ2-7	TGTGCCAGCAGTTCCGCTAGCGGGGGCCCCTACGAGCAGTACTTC	CASSSASGGPYEQYF